These 27 T cell receptor beta chains share one sample of origin, sequenced in a study of blood T cell repertoires in COVID-19. The table came from immunoSEQ multiplex PCR; TCRdb's copy has only in-frame clones and leaves some out. This table holds approximately 240,000 clones, roughly nine tenths found once. Sequenced sample: PBMCs or T cells enriched from blood (not recorded which). The source is a woman in her late teens or twenties in a cohort exposed to, infected with or recovered from COVID-19 (not recorded which).

The chain has TRBV6-5 and TRBJ2-7, with D tentatively TRBD1 (5 bases). The CDR3 covers 11 residues. V was pared by 7 bases and J by 3 bases, with 7 bases between. Germline V CDR1 and CDR2: MNHEY, SVGAGI. CDR3 sequence: CASTDSYEQYF. The DNA of the CDR3 is TGTGCCAGCACCGACAGCTACGAGCAGTACTTC.

In its sample, this clone was seen once. The V call is TRBV4-2, the J call TRBJ1-5; D remains unclear. There are 15 residues in the CDR3. Between the trimmed V and J ends, which lost 0 bases and 2 bases, there was a span of 8 bases. Germline CDR1 and CDR2: LGHNA and YNFKEQ. CDR3 nucleotide sequence: TGTGCCAGCAGCCAAGATCTGCAGGGCAATCAGCCCCAGCATTTT. Translating it yields CASSQDLQGNQPQHF.

The chain is built from TRBV19 and TRBJ1-2; 10 nucleotides agree with TRBD1. The CDR3 spans 14 residues. V lost 7 bases and J lost 1; bases outside the gene matches: 3. Germline assignment: CDR1 LNHDA and CDR2 SQIVND (reference sequence). CDR3 loop: CASKTGGSNYGYTF. The DNA for the CDR3 is TGTGCCAGTAAGACAGGGGGCAGTAACTATGGCTACACCTTC.

This clone was detected only once. The chain links TRBV19 to TRBJ2-2, with 7 nucleotides matching TRBD1. The length of the CDR3 is 13 residues. Germline V gene sequence: CDR1 LNHDA, CDR2 SQIVND (reference sequence). The V and J ends lost 6 bases and 5 bases, in that order; junction bases with no gene match: 3. The DNA for the CDR3 is TGTGCCAGTAGCGACAGGGTTACCGGGGAGCTGTTTTTT. Its translation: CASSDRVTGELFF.

This clone was seen a handful of times. The chain combines TRBV7-3 with TRBJ2-3; 7 bases are a match to TRBD2. CDR3 size: 16 residues. V lost 2 bases and J lost 4; bases outside the gene matches: 9. CDR1 and CDR2 (germline): SGHTA, FQGTGA. CDR3 coding DNA: TGTGCCAGCAGCTTACATCCCGCGGGGGTGGCAGATACGCAGTATTTT. This gives the protein CASSLHPAGVADTQYF.

The rearrangement joins TRBV28 to TRBJ1-1; possibly TRBD1 for D (5 bases). This CDR3 region has 13 residues. The V gene lost 7 bases and the J gene lost 6 bases, with 15 bases spanning the gap. The V gene's germline CDR1 is MDHEN and CDR2 SYDVKM. CDR3 DNA sequence: TGTGCCAGCAACCCCCGCCCCAGGGCTGAAGCTTTCTTT. Its protein is CASNPRPRAEAFF. Based on the CDR3 plus reference TRBV28 and TRBJ1-1, the full variable domain is DVKVTQSSRYLVKRTGEKVFLECVQDMDHENMFWYRQDPGLGLRLIYFSYDVKMKEKGDIPEGYSVSREKKERFSLILESASTNQTSMYLCASNPRPRAEAFFGQGTRLTVV.

V and J are TRBV28 and TRBJ1-1, with D possibly TRBD1 on 6 matching bases. The CDR3 has 13 amino acids. The germline gives CDR1 MDHEN, CDR2 SYDVKM. V lost 8 bases to trimming and J lost 0 bases, with 10 bases between them. The CDR3 loop is CASLDSLNTEAFF. CDR3 bases: TGTGCCAGCCTGGACAGTTTGAACACTGAAGCTTTCTTT.

V is TRBV28 and J is TRBJ2-5, with 8 bases fitting TRBD2. The junction had 4 bases not matched to a gene; V was cut back by 7 bases and J by 3 bases. CDR1 and CDR2 (germline): MDHEN, SYDVKM. The CDR3 runs to 13 residues. The CDR3: CASNSLAEETQYF. DNA for the CDR3: TGTGCCAGCAATTCACTAGCGGAAGAGACCCAGTACTTC. Together with reference TRBV28 and TRBJ2-5, the CDR3 gives the full variable domain: DVKVTQSSRYLVKRTGEKVFLECVQDMDHENMFWYRQDPGLGLRLIYFSYDVKMKEKGDIPEGYSVSREKKERFSLILESASTNQTSMYLCASNSLAEETQYFGPGTRLLVL.

The gene calls are TRBV6-1 and TRBJ2-7, with D maybe TRBD2 (6 bases). The CDR3 length is 14 residues. Per germline, CDR1 MNHNS and CDR2 SASEGT. The germline V and J ends were trimmed by 3 bases and 0 bases, with 9 bases remaining between them. This chain's CDR3 is CASSDGGFSYEQYF. CDR3 coding DNA: TGTGCCAGCAGTGACGGGGGATTCTCCTACGAGCAGTACTTC.

The chain links TRBV6-5 to TRBJ1-2; 8 bases fit TRBD1. There are 13 residues in the CDR3. CDR1 is MNHEY and CDR2 is SVGAGI in the germline V gene. Unmatched junction bases numbered 6, after V lost 8 bases and J lost 4 bases. The CDR3 nucleotides are TGTGCCAGCTGGGGGGACAGGTCCTATGGCTACACCTTC. Its protein is CASWGDRSYGYTF.

The chain is built from TRBV11-2 and TRBJ1-1; D gene uncertain. Per germline, CDR1 SGHAT and CDR2 FQNNGV. Trimming took 3 bases from V and 4 from J, leaving 9 bases between them. The CDR3 is 13 residues long. CDR3 coding DNA: TGTGCCAGCAGCTTTACCGGGTCCACTGAAGCTTTCTTT. The encoded protein is CASSFTGSTEAFF.

The rearrangement links TRBV2 to TRBJ1-3; a possible D gene is TRBD1 (6 bases). The CDR3 spans 16 residues. Trimming took off 4 bases at V and 2 bases at J, with 15 bases between the two ends. The V gene's germline CDR1 is SNHLY and CDR2 FYNNEI. The CDR3 region is CASSVGAADTGNTIYF. CDR3 bases: TGTGCCAGCAGTGTGGGGGCCGCGGATACTGGAAACACCATATATTTT.

The chain joins TRBV5-6 to TRBJ2-5; 7 nucleotides line up with TRBD1. Germline V lookup: CDR1 SGHDT, CDR2 YYEEEE. This CDR3 is built from 14 residues. J lost 2 bases, V lost 0 bases, and 1 base had no gene match. In nucleotides, the CDR3 is TGTGCCAGCAGCTTGGCGGGACAGCAAGAGACCCAGTACTTC. It encodes CASSLAGQQETQYF.

The V gene is TRBV29-1, the J gene TRBJ1-2; the match to TRBD1 covers 7 bases. V shed 7 bases and J 8 bases; nucleotides not matched to a gene: 10. CDR1 is SQVTM, CDR2 ANQGSEA, per germline. The CDR3 has 12 amino acids. CDR3 DNA sequence: TGCAGCGCCGGGGACAGTATGAAAGGCTACACCTTC. This codes for CSAGDSMKGYTF.

This clone is a singleton in its sample. V gene TRBV11-3 combines with J gene TRBJ1-2, with unresolved D. Trimming removed 4 bases from V and 8 bases from J, with 14 bases in between. Per germline, CDR1 SGHNT and CDR2 YENEEA. The CDR3 runs to 13 residues. Here the CDR3 reads CASSSLTIGGYTF. The CDR3 DNA follows: TGTGCCAGCAGCTCCCTGACAATCGGAGGCTACACCTTC.

The rearrangement uses TRBV18 and TRBJ2-6; 7 nucleotides agree with TRBD1. Germline loops: CDR1 KGHSH, CDR2 LQKENI. This CDR3 comprises 15 residues. J gave up 2 bases and V 3 bases, and 1 base lay outside the gene matches. The CDR3 DNA follows: TGTGCCAGCTCACCCGGGACAGCTGGGGCCAACGTCCTGACTTTC. Its protein is CASSPGTAGANVLTF.

This chain connects TRBV28 to TRBJ2-7, with no clear D. CDR3 length: 15 residues. The V gene lost 7 bases and the J gene lost 7 bases, with 23 bases spanning the gap. The V gene's germline CDR1 is MDHEN and CDR2 SYDVKM. CDR3 coding DNA: TGTGCCAGCAATCCGCCTGAGGCAAACGACGGAGAGCAGTACTTC. Residues: CASNPPEANDGEQYF.

This clone was observed a single time. The V call is TRBV7-9, the J call TRBJ1-3; 7 nucleotides align to TRBD1. CDR3 length equals 15 residues. J was trimmed by 9 bases and V by 5 bases; bases with no gene match: 13. The germline V gene encodes CDR1 SEHNR and CDR2 FQNEAQ (reference sequence). CDR3 sequence reads: CASSPGDRDRSTIYF. The CDR3 DNA sequence: TGTGCCAGCAGCCCCGGCGACAGGGACCGAAGCACCATATATTTT.

J is TRBJ1-6 and V is TRBV29-1; TRBD1 is a possible D gene (6 bases). Trimming took 2 bases from V and 8 from J, leaving 10 bases between them. Germline values: CDR1 SQVTM, CDR2 ANQGSEA. The CDR3 is 13 residues long. Written as DNA, the CDR3 is TGCAGCGTTGAACTGGGGGCAGATTCACCCCTCCACTTT. Translated: CSVELGADSPLHF.

The chain is built from TRBV5-1 and TRBJ1-2; D is perhaps TRBD1 (6 bases). V lost 5 bases to trimming and J lost 2 bases, with 16 bases between them. Germline loops: CDR1 SGHRS, CDR2 YFSETQ. This CDR3 has 15 residues. The CDR3 loop is CASRGLGATNYGYTF. In DNA, the CDR3 is TGCGCCAGCAGGGGGCTGGGGGCGACGAACTATGGCTACACCTTC.

This chain connects TRBV28 to TRBJ1-2; no clear D gene. Trimming removed 4 bases at V and 2 bases at J, with 8 bases between. The CDR3 spans 13 residues. From germline, CDR1 is MDHEN and CDR2 SYDVKM. The CDR3 sequence: CASSSVSNYGYTF. The CDR3 region has the DNA TGTGCCAGCAGTTCAGTTTCAAACTATGGCTACACCTTC.

V and J are TRBV10-2 and TRBJ1-2; D gene unclear. Trimming pared 8 bases from V and 1 base from J, leaving 23 bases between. Germline values: CDR1 WSHSY, CDR2 SAAADI. The CDR3 has 17 amino acids. CDR3 amino acids: CASRDEERNEFNYGYTF. The DNA of the CDR3 is TGCGCCAGCCGAGATGAGGAACGGAACGAGTTTAACTATGGCTACACCTTC.

The chain links TRBV15 to TRBJ1-2; D not resolved. The CDR3 covers 17 residues. V was cut by 3 bases and J by 2 bases, with 19 bases left in between. Germline loops: CDR1 LNHNV, CDR2 YYDKDF (reference sequence). CDR3 region: CATSSALRGAGNYGYTF. The CDR3 bases are TGTGCCACCAGCAGCGCCTTACGGGGAGCGGGAAACTATGGCTACACCTTC. The full variable domain, with the rest looked up from reference TRBV15 and TRBJ1-2, is DAMVIQNPRYQVTQFGKPVTLSCSQTLNHNVMYWYQQKSSQAPKLLFHYYDKDFNNEADTPDNFQSRRPNTSFCFLDIRSPGLGDTAMYLCATSSALRGAGNYGYTFGSGTRLTVV.

The J gene is TRBJ1-1, the V gene TRBV5-1; D remains unclear. Trimming took 1 base from V and 2 from J, leaving 12 bases between them. CDR1 and CDR2 (germline): SGHRS, YFSETQ. The CDR3 has 15 residues. The CDR3 DNA follows: TGCGCCAGCAGCTTGTTACAGACGGGAAACACTGAAGCTTTCTTT. Encoded protein: CASSLLQTGNTEAFF.

The V and J genes are TRBV28 and TRBJ1-3, with unresolved D. Germline V gives CDR1 MDHEN, CDR2 SYDVKM. This CDR3 spans 12 amino acids. With 9 bases removed from V and 5 bases from J, the gap between germline ends came to 11 bases. This CDR3 reads CARNCGRNTIYF. The CDR3 DNA reads TGTGCCAGGAACTGCGGGAGAAACACCATATATTTT.

J is TRBJ2-2 and V is TRBV6-5; 9 bases fit TRBD2. The V gene's germline CDR1 is MNHEY and CDR2 SVGAGI. There are 16 residues in the CDR3. Trimming took 4 bases from V and 2 from J; bases not matched to a gene: 5. In DNA, the CDR3 is TGTGCCAGCAGTTTAATGCGGGGGGGAAACACCGGGGAGCTGTTTTTT. This codes for CASSLMRGGNTGELFF.

This chain uses TRBV28 with TRBJ1-4; a possible D gene is TRBD1 (5 bases). This CDR3 comprises 14 residues. V gave up 6 bases and J gave up 8 bases, with 16 bases separating them. Germline loops: CDR1 MDHEN, CDR2 SYDVKM. This CDR3 is CASSQGSLREKLFF. CDR3 in DNA: TGTGCCAGCAGCCAGGGTTCGCTCCGGGAAAAACTGTTTTTT.